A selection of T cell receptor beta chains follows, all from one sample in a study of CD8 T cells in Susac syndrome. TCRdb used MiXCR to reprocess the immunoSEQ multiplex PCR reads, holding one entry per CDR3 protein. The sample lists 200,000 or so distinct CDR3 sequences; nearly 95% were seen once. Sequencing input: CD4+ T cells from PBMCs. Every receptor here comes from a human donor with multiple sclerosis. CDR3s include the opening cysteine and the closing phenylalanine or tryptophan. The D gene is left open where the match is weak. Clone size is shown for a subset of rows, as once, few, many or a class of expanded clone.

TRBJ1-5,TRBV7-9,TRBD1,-,TGTGCCAGCAGCTTATACAGGGGGCCAGGCAATCAGCCCCAGCATTTT,CASSLYRGPGNQPQHF
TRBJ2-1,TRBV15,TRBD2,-,TGTGCCACCAGCAGAGATGGGCCAGCGGGAGTCCATGAGCAGTTCTTC,CATSRDGPAGVHEQFF
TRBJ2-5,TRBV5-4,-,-,TGTGCCAGCAGCTACGACTCCAATGTAGGGGAAGAGACCCAGTACTTC,CASSYDSNVGEETQYF
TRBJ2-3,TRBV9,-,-,TGTGCCAGCAGCGTAACATCGACTAGCACAGATACGCAGTATTTT,CASSVTSTSTDTQYF
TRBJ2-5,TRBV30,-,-,TGTGCCTGGAGCCCGGACAGCGAGACCCAGTACTTC,CAWSPDSETQYF
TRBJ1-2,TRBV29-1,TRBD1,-,TGCAGCGAAACAGGGGGCAAAACTAACTATGGCTACACCTTC,CSETGGKTNYGYTF
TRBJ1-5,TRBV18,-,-,TGTGCCAGCTCACCCGAGACAGGTACAAATCAGCCCCAGCATTTT,CASSPETGTNQPQHF
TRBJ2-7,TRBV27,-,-,TGTGCCAGCAGTTTAAGGTCAGACAGCACCTACGAGCAGTACTTC,CASSLRSDSTYEQYF
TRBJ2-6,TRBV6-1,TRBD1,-,TGTGCCAGCTTCACCGGGACAGAGAACTCTGGGGCCAACGTCCTGACTTTC,CASFTGTENSGANVLTF
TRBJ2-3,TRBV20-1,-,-,TGCAGTGCTAGGGCTCCGGGGGCCCTCACAGATACGCAGTATTTT,CSARAPGALTDTQYF
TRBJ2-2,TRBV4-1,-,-,TGCGCCAGCAGCCAAGCTACGGGAGCAGCCACCGGGGAGCTGTTTTTT,CASSQATGAATGELFF
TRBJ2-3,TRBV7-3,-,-,TGTGCCAGCAGCTTAAACGGGGGGCTGGCAGATACGCAGTATTTT,CASSLNGGLADTQYF
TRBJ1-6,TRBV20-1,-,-,TGCAGTGCTCGGGACGGGGATTCACCCCTCCACTTT,CSARDGDSPLHF
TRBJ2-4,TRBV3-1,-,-,TGTGCCAGCAGCCTCGGGGCGGTGGCCAAAAACATTCAGTACTTC,CASSLGAVAKNIQYF
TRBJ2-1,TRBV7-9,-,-,TGTGCCAGCAGCTCCTACCTCAGGGAAGATGAGCAGTTCTTC,CASSSYLREDEQFF
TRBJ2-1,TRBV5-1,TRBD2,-,TGCGCCAGCAGCGGGGGGACTAGCGGCAATGAGCAGTTCTTC,CASSGGTSGNEQFF
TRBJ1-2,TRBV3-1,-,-,TGTGCCAGCAGCCAATTTCGCGGCAGCTATGGCTACACCTTC,CASSQFRGSYGYTF
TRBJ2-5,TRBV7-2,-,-,TGTGCCAGCAGCTTAAGCTTGCTGGAGACCCAGTACTTC,CASSLSLLETQYF
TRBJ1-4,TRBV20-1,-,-,TGCAGTGCTACAACTCGGGCCGATGAAAAACTGTTTTTT,CSATTRADEKLFF
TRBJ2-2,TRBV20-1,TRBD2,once,TGCAGTGCTAAGGGACTAGCGGGAGTCGCCGGGGAGCTGTTTTTT,CSAKGLAGVAGELFF
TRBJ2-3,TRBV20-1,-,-,TGCAGTGCTAGAGCTCGACAATCAATCACAGATACGCAGTATTTT,CSARARQSITDTQYF
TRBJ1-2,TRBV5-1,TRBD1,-,TGCGCCAGCAGCTCGCAACCACAGGGGTACAGTGGCTACACCTTC,CASSSQPQGYSGYTF
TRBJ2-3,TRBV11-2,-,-,TGTGCCAGCAGCCCAGGGGGGTCGGGACTGGCGACAGATACGCAGTATTTT,CASSPGGSGLATDTQYF
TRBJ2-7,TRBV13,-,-,TGTGCCAGCAGCTTTTCCCCGACCGGGGTCTCCTACGAGCAGTACTTC,CASSFSPTGVSYEQYF
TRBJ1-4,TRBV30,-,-,TGTGCCTGGAGTCTCGGGCCAAGCGAAAAACTGTTTTTT,CAWSLGPSEKLFF
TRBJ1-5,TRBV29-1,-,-,TGCAGCGTTGCGCGTCAGGGAGGTAGCAATCAGCCCCAGCATTTT,CSVARQGGSNQPQHF
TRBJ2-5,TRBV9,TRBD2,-,TGTGCCAGCAGCGTAGCGGGCGGGAGGACCCAAGAGACCCAGTACTTC,CASSVAGGRTQETQYF
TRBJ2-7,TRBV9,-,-,TGTGCCAGCAGCCCTAACCCCGCTTTGAAGCAGTACTTC,CASSPNPALKQYF
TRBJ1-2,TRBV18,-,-,TGTGCCAGCTCACCTGACATGACCGGCTACACCTTC,CASSPDMTGYTF
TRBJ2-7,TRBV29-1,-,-,TGCAGCGTGGCCGGCAGGGTCGGAGGCTACGAGCAGTACTTC,CSVAGRVGGYEQYF
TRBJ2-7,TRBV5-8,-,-,TGTGCCAGCAGCTTAAACAGGGTGGACGAGCAGTACTTC,CASSLNRVDEQYF
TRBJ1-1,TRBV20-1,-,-,TGCAGTGCTAGCCCATCAACGGAAGCTTTCTTT,CSASPSTEAFF
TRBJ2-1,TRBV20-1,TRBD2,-,TGCAGTGCTACCCCTGGGAGGGGTGGGTCGGATGAGCAGTTCTTC,CSATPGRGGSDEQFF
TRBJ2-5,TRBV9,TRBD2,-,TGTGCCAGCAGCTCCTACGACCGGACTAGCGTCTACTTC,CASSSYDRTSVYF
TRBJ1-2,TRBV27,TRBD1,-,TGTGCCAGCAGTTACGCGGACAGGGCGGATGGCTACACCTTC,CASSYADRADGYTF